This T cell receptor (beta chain) emerged from a study of T cell repertoires in cytomegalovirus infection. The overall study: Public TCR beta signatures marked donors with CMV infection and the matching HLA. Notes on the study in general: CMV-specific TCR beta clonotypes restricted by HLA-C dominated the ex vivo response. Cumulative public TCR beta family frequency identified carriers of CMV plus the relevant HLA.

A single record per CDR3 protein comes from TCRdb applying MiXCR to the reads. This table has 300,000 or so distinct CDR3 sequences, about 25% appearing once. The germline V and J ends were trimmed by 1 base and 7 bases, with 10 bases remaining between them. CDR3 length: 14 residues. CDR1 is SGHNT and CDR2 is YENEEA in the germline V gene. This clonotype turned up a few times. Its target is not known. This sequence joins TRBV11-3 and TRBJ2-2; TRBD1 is a possible D gene (5 bases). Sequenced here: cultured PBMCs, sampled from culture after CMV antigen stimulation. The sequence came from a human donor in good health (CMV status not recorded). Some clones in this sample may be carry-over from other donors' samples. CDR3 protein: CASSLVAGLGELFF. The CDR3 DNA follows: TGTGCCAGCAGCTTAGTTGCAGGGCTCGGGGAGCTGTTTTTT.